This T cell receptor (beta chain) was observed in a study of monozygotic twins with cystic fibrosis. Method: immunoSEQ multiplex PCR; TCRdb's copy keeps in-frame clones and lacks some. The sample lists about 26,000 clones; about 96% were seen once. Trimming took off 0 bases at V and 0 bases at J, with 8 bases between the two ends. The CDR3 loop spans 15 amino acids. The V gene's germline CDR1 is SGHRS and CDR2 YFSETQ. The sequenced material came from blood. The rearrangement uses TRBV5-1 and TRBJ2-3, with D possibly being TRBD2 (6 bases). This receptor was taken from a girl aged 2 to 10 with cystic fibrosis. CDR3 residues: CASSLDGTSTDTQYF. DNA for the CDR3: TGCGCCAGCAGCTTGGACGGGACTAGCACAGATACGCAGTATTTT.